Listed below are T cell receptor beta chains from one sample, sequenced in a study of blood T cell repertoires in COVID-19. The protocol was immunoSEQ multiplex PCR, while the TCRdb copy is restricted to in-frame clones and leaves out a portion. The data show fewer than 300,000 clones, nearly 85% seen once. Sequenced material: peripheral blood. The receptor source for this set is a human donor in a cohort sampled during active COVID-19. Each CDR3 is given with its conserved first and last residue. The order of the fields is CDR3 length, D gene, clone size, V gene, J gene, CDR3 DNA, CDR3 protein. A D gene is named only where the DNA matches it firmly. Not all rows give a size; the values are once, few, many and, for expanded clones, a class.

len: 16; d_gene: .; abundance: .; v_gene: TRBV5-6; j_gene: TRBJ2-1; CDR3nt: TGTGCCAGCAGCCTGGGACTGGTGAGCTCCTACAATGAGCAGTTCTTC; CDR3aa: CASSLGLVSSYNEQFF
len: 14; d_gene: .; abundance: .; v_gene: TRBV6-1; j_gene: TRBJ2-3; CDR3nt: TGTGCCAGCAGTGAAGACGAGGTGTTAGTTATTCGGTATTTT; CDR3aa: CASSEDEVLVIRYF
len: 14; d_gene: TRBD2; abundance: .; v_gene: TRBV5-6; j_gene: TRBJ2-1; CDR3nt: TGTGCCAGCAGCTTTGGCGGGAGGCCTGGGGAGCAGTTCTTC; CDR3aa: CASSFGGRPGEQFF
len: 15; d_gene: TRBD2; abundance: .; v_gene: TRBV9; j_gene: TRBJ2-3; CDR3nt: TGTGCCAGCAGCGTATCCTCAGCGGGGGGAGATACGCAGTATTTT; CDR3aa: CASSVSSAGGDTQYF
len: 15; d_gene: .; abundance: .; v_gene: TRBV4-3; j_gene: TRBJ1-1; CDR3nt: TGCGCCAGCAGCCAAGATCGGGTTACCAACACTGAAGCTTTCTTT; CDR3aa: CASSQDRVTNTEAFF
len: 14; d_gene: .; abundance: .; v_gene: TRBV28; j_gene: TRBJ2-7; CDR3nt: TGTGCCAGCAGTTTCGGAGGCCCCGTGGGAGAGCAGTACTTC; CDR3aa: CASSFGGPVGEQYF
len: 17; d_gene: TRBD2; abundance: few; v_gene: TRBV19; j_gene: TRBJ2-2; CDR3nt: TGTGCCAGTAGTCCCCCGGGACTAGCGGGAGGTGCCGGGGAGCTGTTTTTT; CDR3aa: CASSPPGLAGGAGELFF
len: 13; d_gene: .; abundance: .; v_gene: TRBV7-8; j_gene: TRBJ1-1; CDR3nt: TGTGCCAGCAGCTTAGGTGCGGGGGCTGAAGCTTTCTTT; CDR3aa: CASSLGAGAEAFF
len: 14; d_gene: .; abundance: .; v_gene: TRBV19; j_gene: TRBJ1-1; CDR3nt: TGTGCCAGTAGTAAGTCAGGGATGAACACTGAAGCTTTCTTT; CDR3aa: CASSKSGMNTEAFF
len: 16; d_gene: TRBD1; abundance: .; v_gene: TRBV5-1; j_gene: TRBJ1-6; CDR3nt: TGCGCCAGCAGCTTTGGACAGGGGAGGAATAATTCACCCCTCCACTTT; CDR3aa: CASSFGQGRNNSPLHF
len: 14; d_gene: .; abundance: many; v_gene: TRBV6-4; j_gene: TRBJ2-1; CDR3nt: TGTGCCAGCAGTGAAACGGGAGCCTACAATGAGCAGTTCTTC; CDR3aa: CASSETGAYNEQFF
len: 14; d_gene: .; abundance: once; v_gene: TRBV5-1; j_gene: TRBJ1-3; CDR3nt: TGCGCCAGCAGCTTGGGCAGATCTGGAAACACCATATATTTT; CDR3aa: CASSLGRSGNTIYF
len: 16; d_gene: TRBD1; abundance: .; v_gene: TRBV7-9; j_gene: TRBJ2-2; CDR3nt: TGTGCCAGCAGCTCCCGACAGGGGCAATCCACCGGGGAGCTGTTTTTT; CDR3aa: CASSSRQGQSTGELFF
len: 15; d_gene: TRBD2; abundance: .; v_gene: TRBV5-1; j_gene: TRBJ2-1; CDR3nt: TGCGCCAGCAGCCGAGCGGGAGAACAGGTCAATGAGCAGTTCTTC; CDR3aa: CASSRAGEQVNEQFF
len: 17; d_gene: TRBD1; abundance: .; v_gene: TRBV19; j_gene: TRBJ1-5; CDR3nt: TGTGCCAGTAAATCGGGGGCGGGACAGAAAAACAATCAGCCCCAGCATTTT; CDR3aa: CASKSGAGQKNNQPQHF
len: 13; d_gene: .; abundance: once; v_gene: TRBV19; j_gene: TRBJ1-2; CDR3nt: TGTGCCAGTAGTATTTCAGGGGCGGGTGGCTACACCTTC; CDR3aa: CASSISGAGGYTF
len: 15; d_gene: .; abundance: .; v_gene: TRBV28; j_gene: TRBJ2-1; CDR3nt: TGTGCCAGCAGTGCTAGGACTCCTCTGGGAAATGAGCAGTTCTTC; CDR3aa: CASSARTPLGNEQFF
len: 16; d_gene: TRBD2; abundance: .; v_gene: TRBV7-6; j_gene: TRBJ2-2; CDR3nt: TGTGCCAGCAGCACAACTAGCGGGGGGCCAACCGGGGAGCTGTTTTTT; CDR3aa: CASSTTSGGPTGELFF
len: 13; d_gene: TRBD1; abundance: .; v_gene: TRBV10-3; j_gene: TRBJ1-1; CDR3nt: TGTGCCATCAGGGGACAGGGGAACACTGAAGCTTTCTTT; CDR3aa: CAIRGQGNTEAFF
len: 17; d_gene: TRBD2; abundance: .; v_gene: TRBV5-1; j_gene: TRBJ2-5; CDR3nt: TGCGCCAGCAGCTTGTTAGGGAGGGAGAAGGGCTTAGAGACCCAGTACTTC; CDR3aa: CASSLLGREKGLETQYF
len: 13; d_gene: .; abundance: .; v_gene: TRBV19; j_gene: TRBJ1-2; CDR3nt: TGTGCCAGTAGTATAGTCTCCACGGATGGCTACACCTTC; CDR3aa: CASSIVSTDGYTF
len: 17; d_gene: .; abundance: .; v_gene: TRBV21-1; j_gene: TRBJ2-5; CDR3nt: TGTGCCAGCAGCAAAGGGAGGACTAGCGGGACCCAAGAGACCCAGTACTTC; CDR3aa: CASSKGRTSGTQETQYF
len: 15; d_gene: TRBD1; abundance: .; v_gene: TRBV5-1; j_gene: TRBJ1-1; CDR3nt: TGCGCCAGCAGTAAGGTTAGACAGGGGAACACTGAAGCTTTCTTT; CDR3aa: CASSKVRQGNTEAFF
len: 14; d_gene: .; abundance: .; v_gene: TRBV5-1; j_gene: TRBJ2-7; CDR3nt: TGCGCCAGCAGCTTGGGCGGGCCCACCTACGAGCAGTACTTC; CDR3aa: CASSLGGPTYEQYF
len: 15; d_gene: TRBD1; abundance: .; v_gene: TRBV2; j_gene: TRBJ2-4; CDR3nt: TGTGCCAGCGGGAGACAGGGGGCGGGAGCAGACATTCAGTACTTC; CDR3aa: CASGRQGAGADIQYF
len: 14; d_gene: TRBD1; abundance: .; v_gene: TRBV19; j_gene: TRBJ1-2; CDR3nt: TGTGCCAGTAGTCTCCTGGGACAGAACTATGGCTACACCTTC; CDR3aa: CASSLLGQNYGYTF
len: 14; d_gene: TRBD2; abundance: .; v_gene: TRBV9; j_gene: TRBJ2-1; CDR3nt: TGTGCCAGCAGCCCTCGGACTAGCGGGGATGAGCAGTTCTTC; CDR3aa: CASSPRTSGDEQFF
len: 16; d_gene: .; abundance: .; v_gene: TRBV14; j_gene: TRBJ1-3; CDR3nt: TGTGCCAGCAGCCACCCCGGGCAGGGTACATGGAGCACCATATATTTT; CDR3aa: CASSHPGQGTWSTIYF
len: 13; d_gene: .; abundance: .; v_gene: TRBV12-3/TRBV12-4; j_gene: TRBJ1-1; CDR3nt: TGTGCCAGCAGATACGACCAGGGGCAGGGAGCTTTCTTT; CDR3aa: CASRYDQGQGAFF
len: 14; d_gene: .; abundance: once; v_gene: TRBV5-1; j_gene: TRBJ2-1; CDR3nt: TGCGCCAGCAGCTTACGGGAGTCGCGGAATGAGCAGTTCTTC; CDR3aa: CASSLRESRNEQFF
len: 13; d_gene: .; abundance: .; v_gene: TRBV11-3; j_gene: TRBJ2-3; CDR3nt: TGTGCCAGCAGCTTAGGGGCGGGAGATACGCAGTATTTT; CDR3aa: CASSLGAGDTQYF
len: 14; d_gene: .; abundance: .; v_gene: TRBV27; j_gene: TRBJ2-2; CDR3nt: TGTGCCAGCAGTTTTCGGGAACGTACCGGGGAGCTGTTTTTT; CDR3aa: CASSFRERTGELFF
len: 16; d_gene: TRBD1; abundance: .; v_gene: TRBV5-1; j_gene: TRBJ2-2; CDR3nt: TGCGCCAGCAGCTTCAATTCCGGGACAGGCGCCGGGGAGCTGTTTTTT; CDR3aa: CASSFNSGTGAGELFF
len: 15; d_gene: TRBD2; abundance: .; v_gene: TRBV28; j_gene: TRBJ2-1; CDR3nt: TGTGCCAGCAGTTTCTTGCTAGCGGGAGGGTATGAGCAGTTCTTC; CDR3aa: CASSFLLAGGYEQFF
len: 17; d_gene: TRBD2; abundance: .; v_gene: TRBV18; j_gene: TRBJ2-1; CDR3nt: TGTGCCAGCTCCACACCACATCTGGGGACTAGTGAGTATGAGCAGTTCTTC; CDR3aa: CASSTPHLGTSEYEQFF
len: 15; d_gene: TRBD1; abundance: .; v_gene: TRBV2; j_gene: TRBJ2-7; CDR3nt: TGTGCCAGCAGGAATCTCAGGACAGGGGGGTACGAGCAGTACTTC; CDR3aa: CASRNLRTGGYEQYF
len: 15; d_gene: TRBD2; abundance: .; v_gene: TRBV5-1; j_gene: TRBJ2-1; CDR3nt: TGCGCCAGCAGCTTCTCTAGCGGGATACCCAATGAGCAGTTCTTC; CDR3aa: CASSFSSGIPNEQFF
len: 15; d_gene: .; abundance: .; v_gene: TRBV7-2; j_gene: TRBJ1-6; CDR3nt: TGTGCCAGCAGCCTACAGAGCTCCTATAATTCACCCCTCCACTTT; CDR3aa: CASSLQSSYNSPLHF
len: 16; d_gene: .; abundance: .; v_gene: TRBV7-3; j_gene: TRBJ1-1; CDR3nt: TGTGCCAGCAGCTTAGCCGGACTGAATATGAACACTGAAGCTTTCTTT; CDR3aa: CASSLAGLNMNTEAFF
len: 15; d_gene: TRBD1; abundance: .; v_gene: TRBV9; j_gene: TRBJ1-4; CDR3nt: TGTGCCAGCAGCCCTCGGACAGGAGGTAATGAAAAACTGTTTTTT; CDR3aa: CASSPRTGGNEKLFF
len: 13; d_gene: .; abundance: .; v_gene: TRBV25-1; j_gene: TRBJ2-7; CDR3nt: TGTGCCAGCAGTGGGCGGGACAGACACGAGCAGTACTTC; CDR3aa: CASSGRDRHEQYF
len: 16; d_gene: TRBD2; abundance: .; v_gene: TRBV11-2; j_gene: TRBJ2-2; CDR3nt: TGTGCCAGCAAACGTACCGGGACTAGAGACACCGGGGAGCTGTTTTTT; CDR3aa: CASKRTGTRDTGELFF